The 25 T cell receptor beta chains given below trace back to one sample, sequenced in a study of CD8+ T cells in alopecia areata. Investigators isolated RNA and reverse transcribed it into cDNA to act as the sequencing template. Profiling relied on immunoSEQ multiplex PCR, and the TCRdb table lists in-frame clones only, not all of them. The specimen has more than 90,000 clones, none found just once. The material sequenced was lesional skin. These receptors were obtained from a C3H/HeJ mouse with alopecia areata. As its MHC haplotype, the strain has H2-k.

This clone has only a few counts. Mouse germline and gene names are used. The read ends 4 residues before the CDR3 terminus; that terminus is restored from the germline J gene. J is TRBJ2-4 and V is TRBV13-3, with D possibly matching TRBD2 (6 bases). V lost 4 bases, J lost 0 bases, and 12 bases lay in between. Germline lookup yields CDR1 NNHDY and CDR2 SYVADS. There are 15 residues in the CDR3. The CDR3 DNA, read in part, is TGTGCCAGCAGTCCACACTGGGTTAGTCAAAAC. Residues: CASSPHWVSQN. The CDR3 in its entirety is CASSPHWVSQNTLYF.

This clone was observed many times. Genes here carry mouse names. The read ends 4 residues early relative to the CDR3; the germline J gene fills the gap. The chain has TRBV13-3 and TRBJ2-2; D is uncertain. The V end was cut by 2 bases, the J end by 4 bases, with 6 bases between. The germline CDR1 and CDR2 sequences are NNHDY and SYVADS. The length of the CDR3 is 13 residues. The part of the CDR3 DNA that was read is TGTGCCAGCAGTGAAACAGTCACCGGG. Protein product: CASSETVTG. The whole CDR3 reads CASSETVTGQLYF.

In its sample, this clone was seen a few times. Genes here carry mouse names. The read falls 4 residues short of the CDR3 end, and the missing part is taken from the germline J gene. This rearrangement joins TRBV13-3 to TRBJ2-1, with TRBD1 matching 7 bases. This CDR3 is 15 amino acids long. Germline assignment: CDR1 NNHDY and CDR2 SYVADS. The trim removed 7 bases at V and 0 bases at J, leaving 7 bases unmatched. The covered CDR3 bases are TGTGCCAGCGAATCCCGGGACAGTAACTATGCT. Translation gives CASESRDSNYA. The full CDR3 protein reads CASESRDSNYAEQFF.

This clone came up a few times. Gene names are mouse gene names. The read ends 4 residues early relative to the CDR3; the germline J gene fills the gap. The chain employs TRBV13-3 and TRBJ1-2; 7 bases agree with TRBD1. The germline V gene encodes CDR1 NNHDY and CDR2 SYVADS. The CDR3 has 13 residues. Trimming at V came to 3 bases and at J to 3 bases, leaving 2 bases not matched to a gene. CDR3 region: CASSGDSYSDYTF. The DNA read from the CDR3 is TGTGCCAGCAGTGGGGACAGTTACTCC.

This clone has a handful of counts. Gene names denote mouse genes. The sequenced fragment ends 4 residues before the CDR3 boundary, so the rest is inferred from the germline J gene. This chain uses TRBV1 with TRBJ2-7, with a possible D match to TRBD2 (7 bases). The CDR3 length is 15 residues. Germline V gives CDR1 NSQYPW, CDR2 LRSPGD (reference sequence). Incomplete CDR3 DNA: TGCACCTGCAGTGCAGATCGAGGGGGGGGTTAT. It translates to CTCSADRGGGY. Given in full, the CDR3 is CTCSADRGGGYEQYF.

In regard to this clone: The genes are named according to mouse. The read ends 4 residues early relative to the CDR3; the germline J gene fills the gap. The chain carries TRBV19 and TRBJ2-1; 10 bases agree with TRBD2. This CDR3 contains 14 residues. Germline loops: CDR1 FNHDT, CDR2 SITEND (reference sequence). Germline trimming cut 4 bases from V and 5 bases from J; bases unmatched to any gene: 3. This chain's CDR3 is CASSGLGANAEQFF. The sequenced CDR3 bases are TGTGCCAGCAGTGGACTGGGGGCCAATGCT.

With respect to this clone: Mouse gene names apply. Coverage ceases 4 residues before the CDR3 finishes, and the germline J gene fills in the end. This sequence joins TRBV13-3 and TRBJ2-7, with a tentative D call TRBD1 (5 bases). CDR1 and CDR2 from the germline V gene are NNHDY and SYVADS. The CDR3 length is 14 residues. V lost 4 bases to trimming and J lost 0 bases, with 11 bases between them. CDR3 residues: CASSLPGPSYEQYF. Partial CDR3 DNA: TGTGCCAGCAGTCTCCCAGGGCCCTCCTAT.

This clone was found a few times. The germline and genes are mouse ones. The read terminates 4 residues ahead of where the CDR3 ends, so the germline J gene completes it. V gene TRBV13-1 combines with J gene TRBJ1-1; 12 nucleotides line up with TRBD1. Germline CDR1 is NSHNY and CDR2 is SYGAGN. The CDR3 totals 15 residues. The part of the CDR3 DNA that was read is TGTGCCAGCAGTGATGCGGGACAGGGGGCAACA. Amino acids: CASSDAGQGAT. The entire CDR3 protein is CASSDAGQGATEVFF.

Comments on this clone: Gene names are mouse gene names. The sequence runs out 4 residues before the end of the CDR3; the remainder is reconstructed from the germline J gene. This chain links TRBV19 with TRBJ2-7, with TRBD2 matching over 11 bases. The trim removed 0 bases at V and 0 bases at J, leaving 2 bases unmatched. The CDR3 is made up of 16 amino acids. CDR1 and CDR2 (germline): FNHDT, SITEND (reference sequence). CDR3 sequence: CASSIEGTGGSYEQYF. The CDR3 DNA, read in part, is TGTGCCAGCAGTATAGAGGGGACTGGGGGCTCCTAT.

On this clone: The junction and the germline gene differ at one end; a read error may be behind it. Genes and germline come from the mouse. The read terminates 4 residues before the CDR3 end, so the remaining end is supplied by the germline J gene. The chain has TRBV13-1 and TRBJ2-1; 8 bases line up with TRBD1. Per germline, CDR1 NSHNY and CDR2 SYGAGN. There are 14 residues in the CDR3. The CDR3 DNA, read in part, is TGTGGCAGCAGTACTCAGGGGGCGGGGGCT. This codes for CGSSTQGAGA. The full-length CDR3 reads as CGSSTQGAGAEQFF.

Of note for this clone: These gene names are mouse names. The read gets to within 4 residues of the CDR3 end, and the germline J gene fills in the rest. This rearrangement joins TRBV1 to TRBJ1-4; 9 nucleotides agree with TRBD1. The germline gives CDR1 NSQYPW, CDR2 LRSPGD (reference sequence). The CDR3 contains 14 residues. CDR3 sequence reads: CTCRAGTGSERLFF. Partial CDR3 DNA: TGCACCTGCAGGGCCGGGACAGGGAGCGAA.

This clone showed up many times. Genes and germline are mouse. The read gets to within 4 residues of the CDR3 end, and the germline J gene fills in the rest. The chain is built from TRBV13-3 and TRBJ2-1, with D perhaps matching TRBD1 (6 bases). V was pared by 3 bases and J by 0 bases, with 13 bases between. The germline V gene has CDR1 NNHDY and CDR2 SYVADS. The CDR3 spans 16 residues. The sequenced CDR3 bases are TGTGCCAGCAGTGGCAATGACAGGTCTAACTATGCT. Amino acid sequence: CASSGNDRSNYA. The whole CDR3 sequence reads CASSGNDRSNYAEQFF.

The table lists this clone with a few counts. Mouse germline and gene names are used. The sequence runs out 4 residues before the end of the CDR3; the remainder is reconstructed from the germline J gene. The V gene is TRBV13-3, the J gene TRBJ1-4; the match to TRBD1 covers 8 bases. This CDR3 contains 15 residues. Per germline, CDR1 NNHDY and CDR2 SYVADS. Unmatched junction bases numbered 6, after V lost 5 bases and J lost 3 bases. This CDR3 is CASSARQGTNERLFF. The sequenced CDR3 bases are TGTGCCAGCAGCGCCCGACAGGGGACCAACGAA.

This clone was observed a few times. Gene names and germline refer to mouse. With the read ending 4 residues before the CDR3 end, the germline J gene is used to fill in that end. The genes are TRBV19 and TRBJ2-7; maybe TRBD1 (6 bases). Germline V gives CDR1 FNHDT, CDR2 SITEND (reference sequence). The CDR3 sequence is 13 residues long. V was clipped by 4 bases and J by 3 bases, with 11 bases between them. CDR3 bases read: TGTGCCAGCAGTCCAAGGACAGACTAT. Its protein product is CASSPRTDY. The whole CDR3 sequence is CASSPRTDYEQYF.

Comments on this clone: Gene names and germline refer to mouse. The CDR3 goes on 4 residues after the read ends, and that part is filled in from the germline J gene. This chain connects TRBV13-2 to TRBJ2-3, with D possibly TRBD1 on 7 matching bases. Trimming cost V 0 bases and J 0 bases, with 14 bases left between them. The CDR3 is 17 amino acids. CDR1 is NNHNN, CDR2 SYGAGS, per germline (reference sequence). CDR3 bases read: TGTGCCAGCGGTGATGCGGGCAGGGGGGATAGTGCAGAA. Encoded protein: CASGDAGRGDSAE. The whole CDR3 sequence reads CASGDAGRGDSAETLYF.

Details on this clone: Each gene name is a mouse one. The CDR3 loop reads CTCSADLDRGSQNTLYF. The CDR3 DNA, read in part, is TGCACCTGCAGTGCAGATCTGGACAGGGGTAGTCAAAAC. The chain joins TRBV1 to TRBJ2-4; 9 nucleotides agree with TRBD1. Read coverage stops 4 residues before the CDR3 terminus; the germline J gene supplies the remainder. Germline-derived CDR1 and CDR2 are NSQYPW and LRSPGD (reference sequence). There are 17 residues in the CDR3. V dropped 0 bases and J dropped 0; count of bases not matched to a gene: 4. Variable domain in full (rest from reference TRBV1 and TRBJ2-4): VTLLEQNPRWRLVPRGQAVNLRCILKNSQYPWMSWYQQDLQKQLQWLFTLRSPGDKEVKSLPGADYLATRVTDTELRLQVANMSQGRTLYCTCSADLDRGSQNTLYFGAGTRLSVL.

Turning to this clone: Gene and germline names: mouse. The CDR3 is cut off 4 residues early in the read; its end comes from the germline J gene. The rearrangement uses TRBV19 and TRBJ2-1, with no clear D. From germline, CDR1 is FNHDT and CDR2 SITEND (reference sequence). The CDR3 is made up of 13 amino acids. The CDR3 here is CASSIREVAEQFF. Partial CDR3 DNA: TGTGCCAGCAGTATCCGCGAGGTGGCT.

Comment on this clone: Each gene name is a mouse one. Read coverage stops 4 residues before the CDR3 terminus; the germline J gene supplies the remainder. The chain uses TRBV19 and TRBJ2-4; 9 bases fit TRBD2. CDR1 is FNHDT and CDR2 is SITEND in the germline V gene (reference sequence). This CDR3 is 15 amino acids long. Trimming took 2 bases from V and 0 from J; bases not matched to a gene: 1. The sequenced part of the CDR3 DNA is TGTGCCAGCAGTATCTGGGGGGGTAGTCAAAAC. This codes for CASSIWGGSQN. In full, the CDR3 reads CASSIWGGSQNTLYF.

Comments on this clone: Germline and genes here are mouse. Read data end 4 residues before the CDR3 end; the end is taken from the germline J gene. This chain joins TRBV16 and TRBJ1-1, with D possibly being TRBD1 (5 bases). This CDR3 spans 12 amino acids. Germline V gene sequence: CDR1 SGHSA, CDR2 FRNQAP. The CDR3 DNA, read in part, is TGTGCAAGCAGCTTAGAAGGGGCA. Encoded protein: CASSLEGA. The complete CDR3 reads CASSLEGAEVFF.

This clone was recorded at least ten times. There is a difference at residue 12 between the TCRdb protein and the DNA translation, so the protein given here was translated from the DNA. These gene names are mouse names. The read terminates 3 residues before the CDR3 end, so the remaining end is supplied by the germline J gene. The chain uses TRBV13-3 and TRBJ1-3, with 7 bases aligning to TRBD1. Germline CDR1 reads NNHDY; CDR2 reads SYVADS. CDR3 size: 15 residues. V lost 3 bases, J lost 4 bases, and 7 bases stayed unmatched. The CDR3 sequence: CASSGPGQQGNTLYF. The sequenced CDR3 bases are TGTGCCAGCAGTGGACCGGGACAGCAAGGAAATACG.

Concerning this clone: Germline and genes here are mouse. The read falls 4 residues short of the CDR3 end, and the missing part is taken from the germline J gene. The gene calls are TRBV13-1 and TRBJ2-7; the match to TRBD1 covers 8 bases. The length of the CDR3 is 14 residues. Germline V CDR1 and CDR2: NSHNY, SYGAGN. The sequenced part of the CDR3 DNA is TGTGCCAGCAGTGATGCAAGGACAGGGCAT. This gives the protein CASSDARTGH. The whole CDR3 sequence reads CASSDARTGHEQYF.

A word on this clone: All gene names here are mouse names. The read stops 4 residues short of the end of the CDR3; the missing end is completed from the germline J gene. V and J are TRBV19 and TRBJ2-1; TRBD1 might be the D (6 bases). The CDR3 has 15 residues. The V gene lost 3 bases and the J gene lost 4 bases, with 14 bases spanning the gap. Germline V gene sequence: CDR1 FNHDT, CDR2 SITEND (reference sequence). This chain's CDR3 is CASSSPEGEYAEQFF. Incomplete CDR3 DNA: TGTGCCAGCAGTAGCCCTGAGGGGGAGTATGCT.

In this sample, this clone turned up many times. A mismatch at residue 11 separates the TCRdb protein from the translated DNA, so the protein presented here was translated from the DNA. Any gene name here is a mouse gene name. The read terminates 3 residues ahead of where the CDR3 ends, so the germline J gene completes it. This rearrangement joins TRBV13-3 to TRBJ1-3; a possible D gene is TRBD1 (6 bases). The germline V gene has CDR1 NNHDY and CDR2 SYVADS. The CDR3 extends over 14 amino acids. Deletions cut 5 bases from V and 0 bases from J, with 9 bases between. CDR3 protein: CASRHRVSGNTLYF. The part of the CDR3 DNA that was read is TGTGCCAGCAGACACAGGGTTTCTGGAAATACG. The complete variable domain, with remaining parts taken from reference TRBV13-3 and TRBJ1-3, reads EAAVTQSPRSKVAVTGGKVTLSCHQTNNHDYMYWYRQDTGHGLRLIHYSYVADSTEKGDIPDGYKASRPSQENFSLILELASLSQTAVYFCASRHRVSGNTLYFGEGSRLIVV.

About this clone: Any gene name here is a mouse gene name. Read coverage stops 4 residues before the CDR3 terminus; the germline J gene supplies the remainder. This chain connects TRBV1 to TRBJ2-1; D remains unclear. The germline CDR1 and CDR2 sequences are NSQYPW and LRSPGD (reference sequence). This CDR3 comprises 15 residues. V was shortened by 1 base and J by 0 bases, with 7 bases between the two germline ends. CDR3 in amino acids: CTCSAADNNYAEQFF. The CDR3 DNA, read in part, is TGCACCTGCAGTGCAGCAGACAATAACTATGCT.

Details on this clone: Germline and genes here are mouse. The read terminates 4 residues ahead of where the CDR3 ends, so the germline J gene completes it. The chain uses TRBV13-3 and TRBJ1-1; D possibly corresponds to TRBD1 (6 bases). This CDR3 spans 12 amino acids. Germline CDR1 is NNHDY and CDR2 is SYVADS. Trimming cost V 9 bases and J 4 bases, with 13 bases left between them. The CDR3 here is CATTGSVTEVFF. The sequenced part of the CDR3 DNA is TGTGCCACAACAGGGTCGGTCACA.